Listed below are T cell receptor beta chains from one sample, sequenced in a study of blood T cell repertoires in COVID-19. Here immunoSEQ multiplex PCR was the method, and the copy in TCRdb shows in-frame clones only, minus some. This sample has tens of thousands of clones, with approximately 90% found just once. The specimen sequenced was peripheral blood. These receptors were obtained from a woman of 80 years or more with active or convalescent COVID-19. Each CDR3 is given with its conserved first and last residue. Each record gives: clone size, D gene, J gene, V gene, CDR3 protein, CDR3 DNA. A D gene is named only where the DNA matches it firmly. A row's size may be missing; if present it is once, few, many or a size class.

few | TRBD1 | TRBJ1-6 | TRBV6-6 | CASSYGQEVSPLHF | TGTGCCAGCAGTTACGGACAGGAGGTATCACCCCTCCACTTT
NA | NA | TRBJ1-5 | TRBV3-1/TRBV3-2 | CASSQDQGTKGNQPQHF | TGTGCCAGCAGCCAAGACCAGGGGACAAAAGGCAATCAGCCCCAGCATTTT
NA | TRBD2 | TRBJ2-7 | TRBV11-2 | CASSLGFGTSGVYEQYF | TGTGCCAGCAGCTTGGGTTTCGGGACTAGCGGTGTTTACGAGCAGTACTTC
NA | NA | TRBJ2-1 | TRBV6-1 | CASSEKRSSYNEQFF | TGTGCCAGCAGTGAGAAGCGGAGCTCCTACAATGAGCAGTTCTTC
NA | NA | TRBJ2-7 | TRBV7-8 | CASSSRTGGYEQYF | TGTGCCAGCAGCTCAAGGACTGGCGGCTACGAGCAGTACTTC
NA | TRBD1 | TRBJ1-4 | TRBV6-5 | CASSYTRTGGEKLFF | TGTGCCAGCAGTTACACCCGGACAGGGGGGGAAAAACTGTTTTTT
NA | NA | TRBJ2-1 | TRBV25-1 | CASSLKARFYEQFF | TGTGCCAGCAGCTTAAAGGCGCGGTTCTATGAGCAGTTCTTC
NA | NA | TRBJ1-2 | TRBV7-2 | CASSPDKNYGYTF | TGTGCCAGCAGCCCGGACAAAAACTATGGCTACACCTTC
few | NA | TRBJ1-5 | TRBV28 | CASSLLSRQFGQPQHF | TGTGCCAGCAGTTTATTATCGCGACAGTTCGGGCAGCCCCAGCATTTT
NA | TRBD1 | TRBJ2-7 | TRBV27 | CASSRGTGIYEQYF | TGTGCCAGCAGTCGCGGGACAGGGATTTACGAGCAGTACTTC
NA | TRBD1 | TRBJ2-7 | TRBV10-2 | CASSEPSRSGQGRNEQYF | TGCGCCAGCAGTGAGCCGTCACGGTCGGGACAGGGTAGGAACGAGCAGTACTTC
NA | TRBD1 | TRBJ2-1 | TRBV5-8 | CASSQGQADNEQFF | TGTGCCAGCAGCCAGGGACAGGCCGACAATGAGCAGTTCTTC
NA | NA | TRBJ2-1 | TRBV25-1 | CASSEWGESSYNEQFF | TGTGCCAGCAGTGAATGGGGGGAGTCCTCCTACAATGAGCAGTTCTTC
NA | TRBD2 | TRBJ2-1 | TRBV24-1 | CATSDSGLGYNEQFF | TGTGCCACCAGTGATTCGGGACTAGGCTACAATGAGCAGTTCTTC
NA | TRBD1 | TRBJ1-1 | TRBV4-3 | CASSQDNRGQTEAFF | TGCGCCAGCAGCCAAGATAACAGGGGGCAAACTGAAGCTTTCTTT
NA | NA | TRBJ1-5 | TRBV4-3 | CASSQERRSGQPQHF | TGCGCCAGCAGCCAAGAGCGAAGGTCGGGGCAGCCCCAGCATTTT
NA | TRBD2 | TRBJ2-2 | TRBV7-6 | CASSPSPGGLNTGELFF | TGTGCCAGCAGCCCATCACCGGGGGGACTCAACACCGGGGAGCTGTTTTTT
NA | TRBD1 | TRBJ1-6 | TRBV3-1/TRBV3-2 | CASSQERGQGGNSPLHF | TGTGCCAGCAGCCAAGAGAGGGGGCAGGGCGGTAATTCACCCCTCCACTTT
once | NA | TRBJ1-2 | TRBV18 | CASSRNDPTGTGGGYTF | TGTGCCAGCTCACGAAATGACCCCACCGGGACGGGAGGAGGCTACACCTTC
NA | TRBD2 | TRBJ2-1 | TRBV18 | CASSPGLLAVNSNEQFF | TGTGCCAGCTCCCCTGGATTACTAGCGGTCAATAGCAATGAGCAGTTCTTC
NA | TRBD2 | TRBJ2-3 | TRBV6-2/TRBV6-3 | CASSYSVSGGAGDTQYF | TGTGCCAGCAGTTACTCGGTTAGCGGGGGGGCCGGAGATACGCAGTATTTT
NA | NA | TRBJ1-1 | TRBV18 | CASSHTDINTEAFF | TGTGCCAGCTCACACACAGATATTAACACTGAAGCTTTCTTT
NA | TRBD2 | TRBJ2-7 | TRBV19 | CASSIGLAGTYEQYF | TGTGCCAGTAGTATAGGACTAGCAGGCACCTACGAGCAGTACTTC
NA | TRBD1 | TRBJ2-4 | TRBV5-5 | CASSIAQGALNIQYF | TGTGCCAGCAGCATAGCACAGGGGGCTCTTAACATTCAGTACTTC
NA | TRBD2 | TRBJ2-7 | TRBV4-1 | CASSPSSTSGFYEQYF | TGCGCCAGCAGCCCCTCCTCGACTAGCGGCTTCTACGAGCAGTACTTC
NA | NA | TRBJ2-2 | TRBV21-1 | CASSKDMTLETNTGELFF | TGTGCCAGCAGCAAAGATATGACACTCGAAACGAACACCGGGGAGCTGTTTTTT
NA | NA | TRBJ2-3 | TRBV4-3 | CASSQDPRVTDTQYF | TGCGCCAGCAGCCAAGACCCCAGGGTCACAGATACGCAGTATTTT
NA | NA | TRBJ2-5 | TRBV12-3/TRBV12-4 | CASSLGARETQYF | TGTGCCAGCAGTTTGGGGGCGCGGGAGACCCAGTACTTC
NA | NA | TRBJ2-5 | TRBV18 | CASSPNILETQYF | TGTGCCAGCTCACCGAACATTTTAGAGACCCAGTACTTC
NA | TRBD1 | TRBJ1-5 | TRBV6-2/TRBV6-3 | CASSTPGDSPPQPQHF | TGTGCCAGCAGTACACCTGGGGACAGCCCGCCTCAGCCCCAGCATTTT
NA | NA | TRBJ2-7 | TRBV6-2/TRBV6-3 | CASSYFGSYEQYF | TGTGCCAGCAGTTACTTTGGCAGCTACGAGCAGTACTTC
once | NA | TRBJ2-2 | TRBV11-2 | CASSLDPDTGELFF | TGTGCCAGCAGCTTAGATCCAGACACCGGGGAGCTGTTTTTT
NA | NA | TRBJ1-3 | TRBV30 | CAWSVIGGQLSGNTIYF | TGTGCCTGGAGTGTAATCGGAGGACAGCTCTCTGGAAACACCATATATTTT
NA | TRBD2 | TRBJ2-7 | TRBV18 | CASSPRGLVFDEQYF | TGTGCCAGCTCACCACGGGGACTAGTATTCGACGAGCAGTACTTC
once | NA | TRBJ1-6 | TRBV7-2 | CASSLLENSPLHF | TGTGCCAGCAGCTTATTGGAGAATTCACCCCTCCACTTT
NA | NA | TRBJ2-3 | TRBV6-2/TRBV6-3 | CASSYREVADTQYF | TGTGCCAGCAGTTACCGTGAGGTGGCAGATACGCAGTATTTT